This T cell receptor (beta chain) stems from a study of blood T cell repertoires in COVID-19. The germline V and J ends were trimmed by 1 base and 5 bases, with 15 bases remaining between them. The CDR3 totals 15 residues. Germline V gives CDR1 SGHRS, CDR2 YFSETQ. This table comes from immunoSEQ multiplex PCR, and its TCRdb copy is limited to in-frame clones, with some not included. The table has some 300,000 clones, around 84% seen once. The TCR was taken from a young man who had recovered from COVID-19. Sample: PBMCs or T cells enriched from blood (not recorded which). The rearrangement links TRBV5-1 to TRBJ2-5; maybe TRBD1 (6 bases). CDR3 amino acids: CASSLTPGGGETQYF. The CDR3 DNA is TGCGCCAGCAGCTTGACCCCTGGGGGCGGGGAGACCCAGTACTTC.